The 4 T cell receptor beta chains below come from one sample, sequenced in a study of cytotoxic CD8 clonotypes in ibrutinib-treated CLL. This table comes from immunoSEQ multiplex PCR, and its TCRdb copy is limited to in-frame clones, with some not included. Altogether more than 200,000 clones are present, around 70% being singletons, with the ten largest covering 15%. The specimen comprised PBMCs, sampled after 24 months of ibrutinib treatment. The receptors derive from a human donor with chronic lymphocytic leukemia.

With regard to this clone: This sample includes further DNA sequences coding for the same CDR3. This chain connects TRBV5-1 to TRBJ1-5; D unclear. The V and J ends lost 0 bases and 7 bases respectively, with 5 bases between them. This CDR3 is built from 12 residues. Germline CDR1 SGHRS, CDR2 YFSETQ. The DNA of the CDR3 is TGCGCCAGCAGCTTGGAGGGACAGCCCCAGCATTTT. This encodes CASSLEGQPQHF.

The chain is built from TRBV29-1 and TRBJ2-7; D remains unclear. The CDR3 covers 13 residues. With 7 bases removed from V and 5 bases from J, the gap between germline ends came to 18 bases. The germline V gene encodes CDR1 SQVTM and CDR2 ANQGSEA. In DNA, the CDR3 is TGCAGCGCTATAGACGGGTTGGCCAACGAGCAGTACTTC. This encodes CSAIDGLANEQYF.

This chain connects TRBV28 to TRBJ2-7; TRBD1 is a possible D gene (5 bases). Per the germline V gene, CDR1 is MDHEN and CDR2 is SYDVKM. This CDR3 region has 15 residues. V lost 3 bases and J 0 bases, leaving 12 bases between the germline ends. This CDR3 reads CASSFKGRNSYEQYF. DNA for the CDR3: TGTGCCAGCAGTTTTAAGGGGCGTAACTCCTACGAGCAGTACTTC. Full variable domain (rest looked up from reference TRBV28 and TRBJ2-7): DVKVTQSSRYLVKRTGEKVFLECVQDMDHENMFWYRQDPGLGLRLIYFSYDVKMKEKGDIPEGYSVSREKKERFSLILESASTNQTSMYLCASSFKGRNSYEQYFGPGTRLTVT.

The gene calls are TRBV5-1 and TRBJ2-2; TRBD2 aligns across 10 bases. Germline V gene sequence: CDR1 SGHRS, CDR2 YFSETQ. Trimming removed 6 bases from V and 3 bases from J; junction bases left unmatched: 5. The CDR3 covers 15 residues. DNA of the CDR3: TGCGCCAGCACTTGGCTAGCGGGGGACACCGGGGAGCTGTTTTTT. This sequence encodes CASTWLAGDTGELFF.